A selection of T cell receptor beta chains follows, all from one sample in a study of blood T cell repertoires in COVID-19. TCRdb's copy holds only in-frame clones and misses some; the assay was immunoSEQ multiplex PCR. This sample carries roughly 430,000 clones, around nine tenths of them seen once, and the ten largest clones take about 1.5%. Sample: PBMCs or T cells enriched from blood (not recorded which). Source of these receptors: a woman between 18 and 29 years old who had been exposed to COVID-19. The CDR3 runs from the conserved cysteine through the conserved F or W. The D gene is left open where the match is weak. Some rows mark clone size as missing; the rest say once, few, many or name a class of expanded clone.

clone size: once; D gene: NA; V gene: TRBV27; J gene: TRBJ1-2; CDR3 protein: CASSRDTGAFSGYTF; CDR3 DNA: TGTGCCAGCAGCCGGGACACCGGAGCTTTTTCCGGCTACACCTTC
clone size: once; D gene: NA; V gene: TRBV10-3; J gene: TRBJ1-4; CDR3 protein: CASAGIANEKLFF; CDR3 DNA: TGTGCCAGTGCCGGGATAGCTAATGAAAAACTGTTTTTT
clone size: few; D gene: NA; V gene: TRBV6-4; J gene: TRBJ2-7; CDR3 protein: CASSDSNKGETSYEQYF; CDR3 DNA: TGTGCCAGCAGTGACTCTAACAAGGGGGAGACATCCTACGAGCAGTACTTC
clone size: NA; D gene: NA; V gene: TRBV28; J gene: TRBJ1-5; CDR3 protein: CASRSSGGNQPQHF; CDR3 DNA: TGTGCCAGCAGGTCATCGGGGGGCAATCAGCCCCAGCATTTT
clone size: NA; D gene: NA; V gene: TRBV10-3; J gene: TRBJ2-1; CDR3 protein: CAISDLERSNGQFF; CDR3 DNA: TGTGCCATCAGTGATCTAGAAAGGTCCAACGGGCAGTTCTTC
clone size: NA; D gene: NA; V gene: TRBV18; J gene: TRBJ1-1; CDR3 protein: CASSPQTGTEAFF; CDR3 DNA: TGTGCCAGCTCACCACAGACTGGGACTGAAGCTTTCTTT
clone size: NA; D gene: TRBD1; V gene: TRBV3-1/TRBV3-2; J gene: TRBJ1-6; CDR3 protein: CASSRMTGNNSPLHF; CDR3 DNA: TGTGCCAGCAGCCGCATGACAGGGAACAATTCACCCCTCCACTTT
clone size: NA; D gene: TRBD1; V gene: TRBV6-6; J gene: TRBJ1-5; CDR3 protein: CASRLRTGHQPQHF; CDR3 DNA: TGTGCCAGCAGGCTGAGGACAGGACATCAGCCCCAGCATTTT
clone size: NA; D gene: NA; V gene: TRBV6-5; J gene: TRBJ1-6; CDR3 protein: CASSYGGVLHF; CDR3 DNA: TGTGCCAGCAGTTACGGGGGCGTCCTCCACTTT
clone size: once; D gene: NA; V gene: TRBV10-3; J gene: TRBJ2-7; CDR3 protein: CATLDLGGSYEQYF; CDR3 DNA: TGTGCCACCCTGGACCTGGGGGGCTCCTACGAGCAGTACTTC
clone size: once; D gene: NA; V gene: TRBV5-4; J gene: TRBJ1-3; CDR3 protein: CASSLQGISGNTIYF; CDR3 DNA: TGTGCCAGCAGCTTGCAGGGGATCTCTGGAAACACCATATATTTT
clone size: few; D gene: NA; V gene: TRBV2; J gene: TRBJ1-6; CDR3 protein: CASSVQGDNSPLHF; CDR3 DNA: TGTGCCAGCAGTGTTCAGGGCGATAATTCACCCCTCCACTTT
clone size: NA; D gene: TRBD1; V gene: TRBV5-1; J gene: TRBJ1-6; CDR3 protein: CASGEQGRVSPLHF; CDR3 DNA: TGCGCCAGCGGGGAACAGGGGAGAGTGTCACCCCTCCACTTT
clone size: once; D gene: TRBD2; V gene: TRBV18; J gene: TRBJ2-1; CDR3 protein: CASSPLAGKDEQFF; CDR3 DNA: TGTGCCAGCTCACCACTAGCGGGAAAGGATGAGCAGTTCTTC
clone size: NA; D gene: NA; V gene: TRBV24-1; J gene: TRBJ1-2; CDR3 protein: CATSGREDYGYTF; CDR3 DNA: TGTGCCACCAGTGGCAGGGAAGACTATGGCTACACCTTC
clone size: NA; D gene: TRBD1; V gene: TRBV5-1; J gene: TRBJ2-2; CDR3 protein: CASSLDRGQGTGELFF; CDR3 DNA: TGCGCCAGCAGCTTAGACAGGGGGCAGGGCACCGGGGAGCTGTTTTTT
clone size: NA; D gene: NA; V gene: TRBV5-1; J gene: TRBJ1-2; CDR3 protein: CASSLEEYGYTF; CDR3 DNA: TGCGCCAGCAGCTTGGAGGAGTATGGCTACACCTTC
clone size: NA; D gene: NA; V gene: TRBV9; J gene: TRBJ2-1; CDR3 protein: CASSVGWTASPNEQFF; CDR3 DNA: TGTGCCAGCAGCGTAGGGTGGACAGCTTCCCCCAATGAGCAGTTCTTC
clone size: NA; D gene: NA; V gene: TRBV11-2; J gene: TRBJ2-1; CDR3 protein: CASSSGTGGRRSYNEQFF; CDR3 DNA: TGTGCCAGCAGCAGCGGGACAGGAGGCCGACGGTCCTACAATGAGCAGTTCTTC
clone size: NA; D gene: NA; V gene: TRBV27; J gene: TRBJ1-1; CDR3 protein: CASSLELEVEAFF; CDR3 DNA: TGTGCCAGCAGTTTAGAACTGGAGGTTGAAGCTTTCTTT
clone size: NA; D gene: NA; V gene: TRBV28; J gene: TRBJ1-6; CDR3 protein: CASSSESPAGGGSPLHF; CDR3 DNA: TGTGCCAGCAGTTCTGAATCCCCCGCGGGGGGAGGATCACCCCTCCACTTT
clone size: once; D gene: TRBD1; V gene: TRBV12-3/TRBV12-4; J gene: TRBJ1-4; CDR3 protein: CASSLDRGEKLFF; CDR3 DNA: TGTGCCAGCAGCCTGGACAGGGGAGAAAAACTGTTTTTT
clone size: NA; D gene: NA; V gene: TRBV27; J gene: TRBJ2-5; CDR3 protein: CASSVQETQYF; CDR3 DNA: TGTGCCAGCAGTGTACAAGAGACCCAGTACTTC
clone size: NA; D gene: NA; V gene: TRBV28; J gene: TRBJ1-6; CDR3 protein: CASSTGGPQSYNSPLHF; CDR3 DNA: TGTGCCAGCAGCACCGGAGGGCCCCAGTCTTATAATTCACCCCTCCACTTT
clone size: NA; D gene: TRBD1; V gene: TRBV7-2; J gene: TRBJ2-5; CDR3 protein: CASSSDRGRSETQYF; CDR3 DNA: TGTGCCAGCAGCTCGGACAGGGGACGATCAGAGACCCAGTACTTC
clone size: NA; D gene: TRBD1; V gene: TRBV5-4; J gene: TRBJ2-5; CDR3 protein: CASSRTGSYFNETQYF; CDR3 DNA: TGTGCCAGCAGCCGGACAGGGTCTTATTTTAATGAGACCCAGTACTTC
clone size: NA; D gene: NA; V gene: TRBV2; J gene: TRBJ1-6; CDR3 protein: CAGDDRMVNSPLHF; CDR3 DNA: TGTGCCGGGGACGACAGGATGGTAAATTCACCCCTCCACTTT
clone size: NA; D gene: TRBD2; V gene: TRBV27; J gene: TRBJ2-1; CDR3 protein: CASIAGGYNEQFF; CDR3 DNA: TGTGCCAGCATAGCGGGGGGCTACAATGAGCAGTTCTTC
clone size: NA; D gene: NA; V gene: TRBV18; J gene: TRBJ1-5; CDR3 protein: CASSLIPGRGSNQPQHF; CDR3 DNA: TGTGCCAGCTCGCTTATTCCGGGCCGAGGGAGCAATCAGCCCCAGCATTTT
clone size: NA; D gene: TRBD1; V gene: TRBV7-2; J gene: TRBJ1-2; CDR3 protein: CASSWTGIGNYGYTF; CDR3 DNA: TGTGCCAGCAGCTGGACAGGGATAGGTAACTATGGCTACACCTTC
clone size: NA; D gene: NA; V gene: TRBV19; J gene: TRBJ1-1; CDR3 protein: CASSIGGAGYAFF; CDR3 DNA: TGTGCCAGTAGTATTGGGGGGGCAGGATATGCTTTCTTT